The 16 T cell receptor beta chains given below trace back to one sample, sequenced in a study of T cell responses to AZD1222 COVID-19 vaccine. Method: immunoSEQ multiplex PCR; TCRdb's copy keeps in-frame clones and lacks some. The sample records about 110,000 clones, about nine tenths being singletons. The sequencing here drew on peripheral blood, taken 28 days after the second AZD1222 dose. These receptor sequences come from an adult who received the AZD1222 COVID-19 vaccine.

This chain connects TRBV6-2 or TRBV6-3 to TRBJ2-1; no firm D call. CDR3 size: 13 residues. Germline values: CDR1 MNHEY, CDR2 SVGEGT. V lost 5 bases and J 8 bases, leaving 13 bases between the germline ends. CDR3: CASSPTLLDEQFF. CDR3 nucleotide sequence: TGTGCCAGCAGTCCGACTTTACTCGATGAGCAGTTCTTC.

V is TRBV7-9 and J is TRBJ1-2; 9 nucleotides line up with TRBD1. Per the germline V gene, CDR1 is SEHNR and CDR2 is FQNEAQ (reference sequence). Losses at the gene ends were 5 bases for V and 4 bases for J; bases not matched to a gene: 8. The CDR3 is 15 residues long. CDR3 coding DNA: TGTGCCAGCAGCGTCCCCGGGACAGGGTCCTATGGCTACACCTTC. This codes for CASSVPGTGSYGYTF.

The chain combines TRBV9 with TRBJ2-6; possible D gene TRBD2, 6 bases. CDR1 and CDR2 from the germline V gene are SGDLS and YYNGEE. The CDR3 is 16 residues long. V lost 4 bases to trimming and J lost 0 bases, with 11 bases between them. The CDR3 DNA follows: TGTGCCAGCAGCCCCCAGGGACTCTCTGGGGCCAACGTCCTGACTTTC. Translating it yields CASSPQGLSGANVLTF.

The chain employs TRBV19 and TRBJ1-1; possible D gene TRBD1, 6 bases. The germline V and J ends were trimmed by 7 bases and 0 bases, with 12 bases remaining between them. The CDR3 runs 14 residues. CDR1 LNHDA and CDR2 SQIVND come from the germline V gene (reference sequence). The CDR3: CASKTGTVNTEAFF. CDR3 in DNA: TGTGCCAGTAAAACAGGGACGGTGAACACTGAAGCTTTCTTT. Combining the CDR3 with reference TRBV19 and TRBJ1-1 gives the whole variable domain DGGITQSPKYLFRKEGQNVTLSCEQNLNHDAMYWYRQDPGQGLRLIYYSQIVNDFQKGDIAEGYSVSREKKESFPLTVTSAQKNPTAFYLCASKTGTVNTEAFFGQGTRLTVV.

This clone was detected once. The chain couples TRBV24-1 to TRBJ1-1; D gene ambiguous. This CDR3 contains 14 residues. From germline, CDR1 is KGHDR and CDR2 SFDVKD. Trimming took 6 bases from V and 1 from J, leaving 11 bases between them. The CDR3 DNA follows: TGTGCCACCAGTAGCCGGGTGCAGAACACTGAAGCTTTCTTT. It translates to CATSSRVQNTEAFF.

This rearrangement joins TRBV6-6 to TRBJ2-1, with a tentative D call TRBD1 (5 bases). CDR3 size: 12 residues. In germline, CDR1 is MNHNY, CDR2 SVGAGI (reference sequence). The V and J ends lost 6 bases and 4 bases respectively, with 7 bases between them. CDR3 bases: TGTGCCAGCAGAGGACAATACAATGAGCAGTTCTTC. Its translation: CASRGQYNEQFF.

The chain employs TRBV6-2 or TRBV6-3 and TRBJ1-2, with D hard to call. The ends were cut back, 5 bases at V and 5 bases at J, with 12 bases in the middle. The CDR3 spans 13 residues. Germline V CDR1 and CDR2: MNHEY, SVGEGT. The CDR3 here is CASSRSQLYGYTF. The CDR3 nucleotides read TGTGCCAGCAGTCGAAGCCAGCTATATGGCTACACCTTC.

As to this clone: The same CDR3 arises from other DNA sequences in this sample as well. V usage is TRBV27 and J usage is TRBJ1-1; D unclear. CDR1 is MNHEY, CDR2 SMNVEV, per germline (reference sequence). The V end lost 5 bases, the J end lost 1 base, and 8 bases lay between the germline ends. This CDR3 has 13 amino acids. The CDR3 loop reads CASSLGRNTEAFF. As DNA, the CDR3 is TGTGCCAGCAGTCTTGGGAGGAACACTGAAGCTTTCTTT.

This chain connects TRBV7-2 to TRBJ1-2; TRBD1 is a possible D gene (6 bases). There are 13 residues in the CDR3. CDR1 SGHTA and CDR2 FQGNSA come from the germline V gene. V was trimmed by 7 bases and J by 8 bases, leaving 17 bases between them. The CDR3 protein is CASTQDYRVGYTF. The CDR3 bases are TGTGCCAGCACTCAGGATTACAGGGTCGGCTACACCTTC.

In this sample, this clone turned up once. This sequence joins TRBV18 and TRBJ1-6; the match to TRBD1 covers 7 bases. The CDR3 consists of 16 residues. Trimming at V came to 6 bases and at J to 9 bases, leaving 14 bases not matched to a gene. Germline-derived CDR1 and CDR2 are KGHSH and LQKENI. This CDR3 is CASSLGSTGNGSPLHF. Here the CDR3 DNA reads TGTGCCAGCTCTCTCGGGTCGACAGGGAATGGTTCACCCCTCCACTTT.

The gene calls are TRBV7-2 and TRBJ2-7, with 7 positions matching TRBD1. V was pared by 0 bases and J by 2 bases, with 10 bases of the junction left unmatched. Per germline, CDR1 SGHTA and CDR2 FQGNSA. CDR3 length equals 17 residues. This CDR3 is CASSLAAVTGLPYEQYF. CDR3 sequence (DNA): TGTGCCAGCAGCTTAGCGGCGGTGACAGGGCTCCCCTACGAGCAGTACTTC.

V usage is TRBV19 and J usage is TRBJ1-2, with TRBD1 identical over 9 bases. V gave up 6 bases and J gave up 8 bases; unmatched junction bases: 10. This CDR3 has 14 residues. Per germline, CDR1 LNHDA and CDR2 SQIVND (reference sequence). CDR3 loop: CASSAGTGPSGYTF. CDR3 bases: TGTGCCAGTAGCGCCGGGACAGGGCCGTCGGGCTACACCTTC.

This chain joins TRBV6-2 or TRBV6-3 and TRBJ2-5; the D gene could be TRBD1 or TRBD2 (6 bases each). From germline, CDR1 is MNHEY and CDR2 SVGEGT. The CDR3 extends over 13 amino acids. The germline V and J ends were trimmed by 4 bases and 4 bases, with 10 bases remaining between them. CDR3 residues: CASSSGASETQYF. CDR3 nucleotides: TGTGCCAGCAGTTCGGGGGCTTCAGAGACCCAGTACTTC.

The chain is built from TRBV24-1 and TRBJ2-7; 8 bases agree with TRBD1. The germline gives CDR1 KGHDR, CDR2 SFDVKD. The CDR3 length is 15 residues. Trimming cost V 3 bases and J 5 bases; bases outside gene matches: 8. The CDR3 sequence is CATSDTGQGRNEQYF. In nucleotides, the CDR3 is TGTGCCACCAGTGATACTGGACAGGGAAGGAACGAGCAGTACTTC.

This chain links TRBV11-3 with TRBJ2-7, with 10 bases that match TRBD1. The CDR3 sequence is 15 residues long. Trimming removed 0 bases from V and 3 bases from J; junction bases left unmatched: 2. Germline CDR1 is SGHNT and CDR2 is YENEEA. CDR3 nucleotide sequence: TGTGCCAGCAGCTTAGAAGGGACAGGGGTCTACGAGCAGTACTTC. Amino acids: CASSLEGTGVYEQYF.

Here the CDR3 reads CASSSRVVGTDTQYF. The CDR3 DNA sequence: TGTGCCAGCAGTAGCAGGGTTGTTGGGACAGATACGCAGTATTTT. The chain uses TRBV6-5 and TRBJ2-3; the D gene is possibly TRBD1 (5 bases). CDR1 and CDR2 from the germline V gene are MNHEY and SVGAGI. Trimming took 5 bases from V and 3 from J, leaving 15 bases between them. The CDR3 has 15 amino acids.